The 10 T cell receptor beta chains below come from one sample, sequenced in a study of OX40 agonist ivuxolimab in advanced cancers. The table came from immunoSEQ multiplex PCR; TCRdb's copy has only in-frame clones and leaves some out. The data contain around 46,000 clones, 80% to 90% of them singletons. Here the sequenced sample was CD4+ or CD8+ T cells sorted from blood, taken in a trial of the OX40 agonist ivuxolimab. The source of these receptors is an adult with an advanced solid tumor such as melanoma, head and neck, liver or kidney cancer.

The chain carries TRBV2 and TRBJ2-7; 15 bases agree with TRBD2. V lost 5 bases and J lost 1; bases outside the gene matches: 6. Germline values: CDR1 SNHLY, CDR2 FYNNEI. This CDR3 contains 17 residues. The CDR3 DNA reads TGTGCCAGCAGTCCGACCGGGACTAGCGGGAGGTCCTACGAGCAGTACTTC. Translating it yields CASSPTGTSGRSYEQYF.

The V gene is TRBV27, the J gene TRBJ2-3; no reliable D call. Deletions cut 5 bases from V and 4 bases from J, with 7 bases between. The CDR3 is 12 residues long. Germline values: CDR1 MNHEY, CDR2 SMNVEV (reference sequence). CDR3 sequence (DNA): TGTGCCAGCAGTGAAGCTGCAGATACGCAGTATTTT. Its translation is CASSEAADTQYF.

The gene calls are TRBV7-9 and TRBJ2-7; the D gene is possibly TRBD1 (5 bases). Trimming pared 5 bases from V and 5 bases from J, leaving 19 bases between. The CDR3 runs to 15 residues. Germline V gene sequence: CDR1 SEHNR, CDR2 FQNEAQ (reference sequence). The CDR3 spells CASSQGWAGDHEQYF. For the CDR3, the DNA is TGTGCCAGCAGCCAGGGCTGGGCCGGCGACCACGAGCAGTACTTC.

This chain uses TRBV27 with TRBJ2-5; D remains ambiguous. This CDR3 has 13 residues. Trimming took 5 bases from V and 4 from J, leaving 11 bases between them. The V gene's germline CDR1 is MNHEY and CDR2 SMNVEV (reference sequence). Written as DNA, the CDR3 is TGTGCCAGCAGTGGCCTCGGACCAGAGACCCAGTACTTC. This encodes CASSGLGPETQYF.

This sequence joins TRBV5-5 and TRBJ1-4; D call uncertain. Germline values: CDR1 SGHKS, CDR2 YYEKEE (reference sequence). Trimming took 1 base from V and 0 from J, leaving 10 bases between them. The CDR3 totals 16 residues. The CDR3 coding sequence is TGTGCCAGCAGCTTGTCGGACCGCGCAACTAATGAAAAACTGTTTTTT. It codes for CASSLSDRATNEKLFF.

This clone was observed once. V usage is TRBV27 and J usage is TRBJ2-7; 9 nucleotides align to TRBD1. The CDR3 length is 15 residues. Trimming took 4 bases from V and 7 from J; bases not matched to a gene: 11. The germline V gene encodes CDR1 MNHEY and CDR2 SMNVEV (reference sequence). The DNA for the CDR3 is TGTGCCAGCAGTTCCCCCGGGACAGGGTACTTGGAGCAGTACTTC. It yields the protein CASSSPGTGYLEQYF.

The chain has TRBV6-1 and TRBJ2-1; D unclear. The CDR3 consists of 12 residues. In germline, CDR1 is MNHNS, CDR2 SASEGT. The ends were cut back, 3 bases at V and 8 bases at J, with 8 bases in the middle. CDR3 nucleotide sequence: TGTGCCAGCAGTGAGATGTCCCATGAGCAGTTCTTC. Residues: CASSEMSHEQFF.

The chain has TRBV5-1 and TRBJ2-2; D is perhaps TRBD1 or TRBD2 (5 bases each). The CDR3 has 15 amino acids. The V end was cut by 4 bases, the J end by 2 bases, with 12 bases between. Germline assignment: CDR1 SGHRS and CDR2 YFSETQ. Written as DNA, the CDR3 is TGCGCCAGCAGCATAGGGACCACTAACACCGGGGAGCTGTTTTTT. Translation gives CASSIGTTNTGELFF. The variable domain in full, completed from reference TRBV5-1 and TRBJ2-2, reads KAGVTQTPRYLIKTRGQQVTLSCSPISGHRSVSWYQQTPGQGLQFLFEYFSETQRNKGNFPGRFSGRQFSNSRSEMNVSTLELGDSALYLCASSIGTTNTGELFFGEGSRLTVL.

The CDR3 nucleotides read TGTGCCAGCAGCCAAGGACGTGGGGGGCCCTACAATGAGCAGTTCTTC. Its protein product is CASSQGRGGPYNEQFF. The chain recombines TRBV14 with TRBJ2-1, with D perhaps assigned TRBD1 or TRBD2 (6 bases each). The CDR3 extends over 16 amino acids. Germline CDR1 and CDR2: SGHDN and FVKESK. Between the trimmed V and J ends, which lost 1 base and 2 bases, there was a span of 12 bases.

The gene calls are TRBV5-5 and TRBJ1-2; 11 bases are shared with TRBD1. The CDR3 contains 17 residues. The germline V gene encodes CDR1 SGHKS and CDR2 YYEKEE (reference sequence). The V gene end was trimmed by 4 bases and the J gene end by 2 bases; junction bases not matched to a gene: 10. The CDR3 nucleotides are TGTGCCAGCAGCACTAGCCGGGACAGGGGGTTAAACTATGGCTACACCTTC. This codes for CASSTSRDRGLNYGYTF.